One and the same sample provided the 14 T cell receptor beta chains below, sequenced in a study of blood T cells in healthy people across ages. For the second PCR, which ran for about 7 to 11 cycles, a sample-barcoded 5' primer and a J-beta primer mix were used. TCRdb re-analysed the 5' RACE reads in MiXCR, keeping a single row per CDR3 protein. The profile shows about a million distinct CDR3 sequences, 51% of them singletons. Sequencing was performed on blood. These receptors originate from a woman aged 60-75 years in good health.

The chain is built from TRBV28 and TRBJ2-7; D is unclear. The DNA end is more similar to TRBJ2-5, so the J call may be wrong. This CDR3 contains 13 residues. CDR1 is MDHEN and CDR2 is SYDVKM in the germline V gene. CDR3: CASRPGGWETQYF. The CDR3 bases are TGTGCCAGCCGCCCGGGTGGGTGGGAGACCCAGTACTTC.

With respect to this clonotype: One end of the junction does not line up with germline, which may come from a read error. The chain links TRBV5-1 to TRBJ2-7; 9 bases line up with TRBD2. There are 14 residues in the CDR3. The germline V gene has CDR1 SGHRS and CDR2 YFSETQ. The CDR3 protein is CASSLNSGSYEQYF. CDR3 DNA sequence: TGTGCCAGCAGCTTAAATAGCGGGAGTTACGAGCAGTACTTC. The full variable domain, rest sourced from reference TRBV5-1 and TRBJ2-7, is KAGVTQTPRYLIKTRGQQVTLSCSPISGHRSVSWYQQTPGQGLQFLFEYFSETQRNKGNFPGRFSGRQFSNSRSEMNVSTLELGDSALYLCASSLNSGSYEQYFGPGTRLTVT.

CDR3 sequence: CSARDSGQGVDTQYF. CDR3 nucleotides: TGCAGTGCTAGAGATTCAGGACAGGGGGTAGATACGCAGTATTTT. The chain couples TRBV20-1 to TRBJ2-3, with 10 nucleotides matching TRBD1. J lost 5 bases, V lost 0 bases, and 5 bases had no gene match. The germline gives CDR1 DFQATT, CDR2 SNEGSKA (reference sequence). The CDR3 is 15 residues long.

The chain recombines TRBV20-1 with TRBJ2-5; 8 nucleotides match TRBD2. This CDR3 is 16 amino acids long. With 3 bases clipped from V and 1 base from J, the junction kept 10 bases outside the gene matches. Germline loops: CDR1 DFQATT, CDR2 SNEGSKA (reference sequence). The CDR3 DNA reads TGCAGTGCTAGTCCAGCGGGAGTTGTTGGCCAAGAGACCCAGTACTTC. It is translated as CSASPAGVVGQETQYF.

This chain's CDR3 is CASSPTGTVAEKLFF. The CDR3 bases are TGCGCCAGCAGCCCGACCGGGACGGTGGCGGAAAAACTGTTTTTT. The chain links TRBV5-1 to TRBJ1-4; tentative D call: TRBD1 (5 bases). V lost 4 bases, J lost 8 bases, and 18 bases lay in between. The CDR3 has 15 residues. Germline loops: CDR1 SGHRS, CDR2 YFSETQ.

The CDR3 loop reads CSARGDRGYQPQHF. As DNA, the CDR3 is TGCAGTGCTAGGGGGGACAGGGGTTATCAGCCCCAGCATTTT. The rearrangement joins TRBV20-1 to TRBJ1-5; 10 nucleotides align to TRBD1. J lost 5 bases, V lost 3 bases, and 4 bases had no gene match. Germline CDR1 DFQATT, CDR2 SNEGSKA (reference sequence). This CDR3 region has 14 residues.

J is TRBJ2-3 and V is TRBV12-3 or TRBV12-4; 8 nucleotides align to TRBD2. This CDR3 has 15 amino acids. V shed 1 base, J shed 4 bases, and the junction held 4 bases outside the gene matches. In DNA form, the CDR3 reads TGTGCCAGCAGTTTAGGGACTAGCTTCCCAGATACGCAGTATTTT. Its translation is CASSLGTSFPDTQYF.

The chain has TRBV29-1 and TRBJ2-1; 8 bases align to TRBD2. The V segment lost 6 bases and the J segment 5 bases; nucleotides outside the gene matches: 9. The CDR3 length is 14 residues. Germline CDR1 reads SQVTM; CDR2 reads ANQGSEA. The CDR3 DNA follows: TGCAGCGTCCGCACTAGCGGATGGGACAATGAGCAGTTCTTC. Its protein product is CSVRTSGWDNEQFF.

The V gene is TRBV7-2, the J gene TRBJ2-1; maybe TRBD1 (7 bases). This CDR3 contains 16 residues. CDR1 and CDR2 from the germline V gene are SGHTA and FQGNSA. The V end was cut by 1 base, the J end by 5 bases, with 15 bases between. The CDR3 loop reads CASSLEGASDHNEQFF. In DNA form, the CDR3 reads TGTGCCAGCAGCTTAGAGGGGGCTAGCGACCACAATGAGCAGTTCTTC.

The genes are TRBV27 and TRBJ2-1; TRBD2 is a possible D gene (9 bases). Germline assignment: CDR1 MNHEY and CDR2 SMNVEV (reference sequence). The CDR3 spans 16 residues. Trimming removed 10 bases at V and 1 base at J, with 20 bases between. The CDR3 DNA sequence: TGTGCCACCAGGGGGCGAGCGGGAGGATCCTACAATGAGCAGTTCTTC. The encoded protein is CATRGRAGGSYNEQFF.

The chain uses TRBV20-1 and TRBJ2-3; D is uncertain. From germline, CDR1 is DFQATT and CDR2 SNEGSKA (reference sequence). Deletions cut 6 bases from V and 2 bases from J, with 12 bases between. The CDR3 covers 13 residues. CDR3 residues: CSALRLDTDTQYF. The CDR3 DNA reads as TGCAGTGCCCTTAGGCTAGACACAGATACGCAGTATTTT.

V is TRBV20-1 and J is TRBJ2-4, with 7 bases lining up with TRBD2. The length of the CDR3 is 15 residues. V lost 3 bases to trimming and J lost 0 bases; unmatched junction nucleotides: 5. Germline-derived CDR1 and CDR2 are DFQATT and SNEGSKA (reference sequence). In DNA, the CDR3 is TGCAGTGCTAGTCTCCTAGCGGCAGCCAAAAACATTCAGTACTTC. Translating gives CSASLLAAAKNIQYF.

The chain recombines TRBV9 with TRBJ1-2; D is possibly TRBD1 (5 bases). V lost 0 bases and J 0 bases, leaving 12 bases between the germline ends. Germline CDR1 SGDLS, CDR2 YYNGEE. The CDR3 sequence is 16 residues long. This CDR3 is CASSVGGRVPNYGYTF. The CDR3 DNA reads TGTGCCAGCAGCGTAGGGGGCAGAGTCCCTAACTATGGCTACACCTTC.

The rearrangement joins TRBV11-2 to TRBJ2-1; D gene uncertain. The J call may be wrong; the DNA end is better matched by TRBJ2-7. In germline, CDR1 is SGHAT, CDR2 FQNNGV. The CDR3 extends over 15 amino acids. CDR3 in amino acids: CASSAPTTKNNEQYF. In DNA, the CDR3 is TGTGCCAGCAGCGCCCCGACCACAAAGAACAATGAGCAGTACTTC.